Below are 12 T cell receptor beta chains sequenced from a single sample in a study of T cells in Graves' hyperthyroidism and ophthalmopathy (dated by TCRdb to about 2019). Library preparation used multiplex PCR. Instrument used: Illumina HiSeq 2000. The TCR beta CDR3 regions were amplified from the RNA transcripts. The TCR CDR3 was subjected to a first round of RT-PCR using the HTBI primer set and the Qiagen OneStep RT-PCR kit. TCRdb redid the processing of the public reads, applying fastp at Q25 and MiXCR, and retained in-frame beta chains. Rows are combined by CDR3 protein, so each entry shows the most common genes and DNA. The sample table holds approximately 400,000 distinct CDR3 sequences, of which roughly 25% were seen once. The leading ten clones occupy about 73% of the sample. Specimen: blood. The receptors derive from a man in his forties or fifties with Graves' hyperthyroidism.

This clonotype was detected many times. The rearrangement links TRBV6-1 to TRBJ2-3, with D uncertain. This CDR3 has 15 amino acids. V lost 2 bases to trimming and J lost 0 bases, with 9 bases between them. The germline gives CDR1 MNHNS, CDR2 SASEGT. The CDR3 sequence: CASSELVASTDTQYF. The DNA for the CDR3 is TGTGCCAGCAGTGAACTGGTGGCTAGCACAGATACGCAGTATTTT.

This clonotype was seen ten or more times. This chain uses TRBV12-3 or TRBV12-4 with TRBJ2-7; 8 bases align to TRBD2. The CDR3 spans 15 residues. Trimming removed 4 bases from V and 3 bases from J; junction bases left unmatched: 8. CDR3: CASSSYGGAGYEQYF. CDR3 nucleotides: TGTGCCAGCAGTTCCTACGGGGGGGCAGGCTACGAGCAGTACTTC.

The chain combines TRBV12-3 or TRBV12-4 with TRBJ1-5; 7 bases are a match to TRBD1. V trimming: 7 bases; J trimming: 0 bases; junction bases outside the gene matches: 9. The CDR3 has 16 residues. The CDR3 here is CASNNWDSYSNQPQHF. CDR3 bases: TGTGCCAGCAACAATTGGGACAGCTATAGCAATCAGCCCCAGCATTTT.

This clonotype was observed many times. J is TRBJ1-5 and V is TRBV18; TRBD1 aligns across 7 bases. V dropped 10 bases and J dropped 3; count of bases not matched to a gene: 6. The CDR3 sequence is 13 residues long. The germline V gene encodes CDR1 KGHSH and CDR2 LQKENI. In DNA, the CDR3 is TGTGCCACCAAAGACAGGGCCAATCAGCCCCAGCATTTT. Amino acids: CATKDRANQPQHF.

Regarding this clonotype: At one end, the junction sequence differs from germline, possibly due to a read error. This chain links TRBV6-2 or TRBV6-3 with TRBJ2-5; TRBD2 aligns across 10 bases. The germline V gene encodes CDR1 MNHEY and CDR2 SVGEGT. The CDR3 extends over 19 amino acids. In DNA form, the CDR3 reads TGTGCCAGCAGTTACCAACTAGCGGGACCTTCCACCCCACCGTCCCCCGGACACTTC. Its protein is CASSYQLAGPSTPPSPGHF.

This chain connects TRBV3-1 to TRBJ2-3; 8 bases match TRBD1. Germline assignment: CDR1 LGHDT and CDR2 YNNKEL (reference sequence). The junction had 2 bases not matched to a gene; V was cut back by 2 bases and J by 1 base. CDR3 length equals 15 residues. The CDR3 DNA is TGTGCCAGCAGCCAACCGGGACAGGGCACAGATACGCAGTATTTT. Translating it yields CASSQPGQGTDTQYF.

The chain has TRBV18 and TRBJ1-6; D unresolved. V lost 4 bases and J 4 bases, leaving 8 bases between the germline ends. This CDR3 has 14 amino acids. Germline-derived CDR1 and CDR2 are KGHSH and LQKENI. The CDR3 DNA follows: TGTGCCAGCTCACACCAGGAGTATAATTCACCCCTCCACTTT. Residues: CASSHQEYNSPLHF.

The chain combines TRBV13 with TRBJ2-1; 7 nucleotides line up with TRBD2. V lost 6 bases, J lost 3 bases, and 11 bases stayed unmatched. The CDR3 sequence is 16 residues long. Germline V gene lookup returns CDR1 PRHDT and CDR2 FYEKMQ (reference sequence). The CDR3, as DNA: TGTGCCAGCAGGAAAGGTTTCGGCGGGAGCTACAATGAGCAGTTCTTC. Translation gives CASRKGFGGSYNEQFF. Full variable domain (outside the CDR3, taken from reference TRBV13 and TRBJ2-1): AAGVIQSPRHLIKEKRETATLKCYPIPRHDTVYWYQQGPGQDPQFLISFYEKMQSDKGSIPDRFSAQQFSDYHSELNMSSLELGDSALYFCASRKGFGGSYNEQFFGPGTRLTVL.

This clonotype appeared a few times. The chain is built from TRBV29-1 and TRBJ2-7; the match to TRBD2 covers 10 bases. The V gene end was trimmed by 4 bases and the J gene end by 7 bases; junction bases not matched to a gene: 7. The CDR3 runs 13 residues. Germline lookup yields CDR1 SQVTM and CDR2 ANQGSEA. The CDR3 sequence: CSVGLAGVGEQYF. The DNA of the CDR3 is TGCAGCGTTGGCCTAGCGGGAGTCGGGGAGCAGTACTTC.

CDR3 sequence: CSTQAGLAVTDTQYF. Here the CDR3 DNA reads TGCAGCACCCAGGCGGGACTAGCGGTCACAGATACGCAGTATTTT. J is TRBJ2-3 and V is TRBV29-1, with 11 positions matching TRBD2. CDR3 length equals 15 residues. Looked up from germline, CDR1 is SQVTM and CDR2 is ANQGSEA. V gave up 8 bases and J gave up 2 bases; unmatched junction bases: 9.

About this clonotype: Just one base apart from a much larger clone, this may be a read error. The chain uses TRBV12-3 or TRBV12-4 and TRBJ1-1; D is unclear. Trimming cost V 2 bases and J 1 base, with 5 bases left between them. The CDR3 contains 13 residues. CDR3 in amino acids: CASSLQANTEAFF. DNA of the CDR3: TGTGCCAGCAGTTTACAGGCGAACACTGAAGCTTTCTTT.

The V and J genes are TRBV24-1 and TRBJ2-3; no definite D call. The length of the CDR3 is 13 residues. V was clipped by 4 bases and J by 2 bases, with 6 bases between them. CDR1 is KGHDR, CDR2 SFDVKD, per germline. The CDR3 is CATSDTDTDTQYF. The CDR3 bases are TGTGCCACCAGTGACACCGACACAGATACGCAGTATTTT.